The entry below gives a single T cell receptor beta chain sequence along with its context. No antigen is known for it. The data belong to a study of T cells in Graves' hyperthyroidism and ophthalmopathy. Whole-study findings and limits: Separating ophthalmopathy from stable hyperthyroidism was achieved by a 13 V-J model.

Amplified regions were TCR beta CDR3 sequences from RNA transcripts. HTBI primers were the set used in a first-round RT-PCR of the TCR CDR3. Via MiXCR, TCRdb re-called the multiplex PCR reads, giving one row per CDR3 protein. The table has some 300,000 distinct CDR3 sequences, approximately 18% seen once. Patients were excluded for uncontrolled infection, other autoimmune disease, pregnancy or lactation. There are 15 residues in the CDR3. V lost 0 bases, J lost 6 bases, and 13 bases lay in between. Germline V gene data show CDR1 as SGDLS and CDR2 as YYNGEE. The sequenced sample consisted of blood. The chain employs TRBV9 and TRBJ2-1; D possibly corresponds to TRBD1 (5 bases). The TCR comes from a man in his forties or fifties with Graves' ophthalmopathy. In DNA, the CDR3 is TGTGCCAGCAGCGTAGGAGAGGCAGGGTCCAATGAGCAGTTCTTC. Protein: CASSVGEAGSNEQFF. Full variable domain (missing parts from reference TRBV9 and TRBJ2-1): DSGVTQTPKHLITATGQRVTLRCSPRSGDLSVYWYQQSLDQGLQFLIQYYNGEERAKGNILERFSAQQFPDLHSELNLSSLELGDSALYFCASSVGEAGSNEQFFGPGTRLTVL.